This TCR beta chain was documented in a study of cytomegalovirus exposure and HLA in healthy donors. The CDR3 is 18 amino acids. With 7 bases clipped from V and 5 bases from J, the junction kept 17 bases outside the gene matches. Germline values: CDR1 MDHEN, CDR2 SYDVKM. Study-wide results and limits: Reported results showed that the classifier diagnosed cytomegalovirus status with high specificity and sensitivity.

As regards this clone: Its antigen is undetermined.

The PCR contained 60 Vbeta and 13 Jbeta primers. The assay was immunoSEQ multiplex PCR, and TCRdb's table has in-frame clones only and misses some. The top ten clones hold approximately 6.3% of a sample with 160,000 or so clones, approximately 79% of them seen once. What was sequenced was PBMCs. This receptor was obtained from a middle-aged man in good health and CMV-seropositive. V usage is TRBV28 and J usage is TRBJ2-5, with 12 bases that match TRBD1. The CDR3 DNA follows: TGTGCCAGCACCCCCCGGCCCGGGACAGGGGGCGAGGGGGAGACCCAGTACTTC. This sequence encodes CASTPRPGTGGEGETQYF.